This entry lists 22 T cell receptor beta chains sequenced from one sample in a study of blood T cell repertoires in COVID-19. The assay was immunoSEQ multiplex PCR, and TCRdb's table has in-frame clones only and misses some. The table includes 35,000 to 45,000 clones, roughly 78% detected once. Material: peripheral blood. The receptors here all came from a man in his 70s with acute or convalescent COVID-19.

V and J are TRBV28 and TRBJ2-7, with 13 bases that match TRBD2. Looked up from germline, CDR1 is MDHEN and CDR2 is SYDVKM. This CDR3 has 13 amino acids. V lost 8 bases and J lost 4; bases outside the gene matches: 2. CDR3 sequence (DNA): TGTGCCAGCGGACTAGCGGGAGCTTACGAGCAGTACTTC. Protein product: CASGLAGAYEQYF.

The chain combines TRBV15 with TRBJ2-7, with D perhaps matching TRBD2 (6 bases). Per germline, CDR1 LNHNV and CDR2 YYDKDF (reference sequence). The CDR3 has 14 residues. The V gene lost 3 bases and the J gene lost 3 bases, with 12 bases spanning the gap. This CDR3 reads CATSRRGLNYEQYF. CDR3 nucleotides: TGTGCCACCAGCAGGCGGGGACTGAACTACGAGCAGTACTTC.

V and J are TRBV5-4 and TRBJ2-7; tentative D call: TRBD2 (6 bases). This CDR3 contains 14 residues. Deletions cut 1 base from V and 4 bases from J, with 12 bases between. Germline V gives CDR1 SGHNT, CDR2 YYREEE (reference sequence). The CDR3 loop is CASSLRVAEYEQYF. The DNA for the CDR3 is TGTGCCAGCAGCTTGCGGGTAGCGGAGTACGAGCAGTACTTC.

The chain uses TRBV2 and TRBJ1-6; D is unclear. Germline assignment: CDR1 SNHLY and CDR2 FYNNEI. This CDR3 has 13 residues. V lost 6 bases, J lost 0 bases, and 3 bases lay in between. CDR3 region: CASRSSYNSPLHF. CDR3 nucleotide sequence: TGTGCCAGCAGGAGCTCCTATAATTCACCCCTCCACTTT.

A remark on this clone: The identical CDR3 is also encoded by other nucleotide sequences in the sample. The rearrangement uses TRBV5-1 and TRBJ2-3; a possible D gene is TRBD2 (6 bases). The V gene's germline CDR1 is SGHRS and CDR2 YFSETQ. V lost 2 bases, J lost 6 bases, and 10 bases lay in between. The CDR3 is 13 amino acids. The CDR3 loop is CASSFPGEDTQYF. The CDR3, as DNA: TGCGCCAGCAGCTTTCCGGGAGAGGATACGCAGTATTTT.

The rearrangement joins TRBV9 to TRBJ2-1, with D possibly TRBD1 on 6 matching bases. The CDR3 covers 16 residues. Germline V gene data show CDR1 as SGDLS and CDR2 as YYNGEE. With 4 bases removed from V and 3 bases from J, the gap between germline ends came to 17 bases. The CDR3 region is CASSPRPGTFYNEQFF. CDR3 nucleotides: TGTGCCAGCAGCCCCCGTCCCGGGACATTCTACAATGAGCAGTTCTTC.

Here the CDR3 DNA reads TGTGCCATCAGTGAGTCGATAAACAGGCAAACTGGAAACACCATATATTTT. Residues: CAISESINRQTGNTIYF. The V and J genes are TRBV10-3 and TRBJ1-3; D might be TRBD1 (5 bases). This CDR3 region has 17 residues. The germline CDR1 and CDR2 sequences are ENHRY and SYGVKD. Trimming took off 0 bases at V and 2 bases at J, with 14 bases between the two ends.

This chain uses TRBV4-1 with TRBJ2-2, with D hard to call. CDR1 is MGHRA, CDR2 YSYEKL, per germline. The CDR3 loop spans 18 amino acids. V gave up 0 bases and J gave up 4 bases, with 18 bases separating them. The CDR3 is CASSQDDGMGTSTGELFF. The CDR3 coding sequence is TGCGCCAGCAGCCAAGATGACGGTATGGGCACCTCCACCGGGGAGCTGTTTTTT.

A few counts support this clone. V and J are TRBV7-2 and TRBJ2-7; D gene ambiguous. Germline-derived CDR1 and CDR2 are SGHTA and FQGNSA. V gave up 1 base and J gave up 6 bases, with 13 bases separating them. The length of the CDR3 is 14 residues. The CDR3 coding sequence is TGTGCCAGCAGCTTAGGGTCACTCGTGCTCGAGCAGTACTTC. As protein: CASSLGSLVLEQYF.

The chain couples TRBV3-1 (or the pseudogene TRBV3-2) to TRBJ2-7; TRBD2 matches 8 bases. The CDR3 totals 12 residues. CDR1 is LGHDT and CDR2 is YNNKEL in the germline V gene (reference sequence). The CDR3 reads CAVSSGSYEQYF. For the CDR3, the DNA is TGTGCGGTGTCTAGCGGGTCCTACGAGCAGTACTTC.

The chain joins TRBV5-4 to TRBJ2-7, with TRBD2 as a possible D gene (6 bases). CDR3 size: 14 residues. Germline CDR1 SGHNT, CDR2 YYREEE (reference sequence). V was cut by 1 base and J by 4 bases, with 12 bases left in between. The CDR3 nucleotides read TGTGCCAGCAGCTTGTCCAGCGGGCGGTACGAGCAGTACTTC. The encoded protein is CASSLSSGRYEQYF.

This chain joins TRBV18 and TRBJ1-1, with D possibly matching TRBD1 (6 bases). V was shortened by 6 bases and J by 5 bases, with 16 bases between the two germline ends. From germline, CDR1 is KGHSH and CDR2 LQKENI. The CDR3 consists of 14 residues. The CDR3 DNA reads TGTGCCAGCTCTGTAGCAGGGGATCCGACTGAAGCTTTCTTT. Translation: CASSVAGDPTEAFF.

This chain uses TRBV5-4 with TRBJ2-5; D unclear. The germline CDR1 and CDR2 sequences are SGHNT and YYREEE (reference sequence). V lost 4 bases and J 4 bases, leaving 11 bases between the germline ends. The CDR3 extends over 13 amino acids. Here the CDR3 reads CASSPEDGETQYF. CDR3 coding DNA: TGTGCCAGCAGCCCCGAGGATGGAGAGACCCAGTACTTC. Full variable domain (rest looked up from reference TRBV5-4 and TRBJ2-5): ETGVTQSPTHLIKTRGQQVTLRCSSQSGHNTVSWYQQALGQGPQFIFQYYREEENGRGNFPPRFSGLQFPNYSSELNVNALELDDSALYLCASSPEDGETQYFGPGTRLLVL.

This clone is a singleton in its sample. The J gene is TRBJ1-1, the V gene TRBV5-1; TRBD1 agrees at 8 bases. Trimming cost V 0 bases and J 2 bases; bases outside gene matches: 9. In germline, CDR1 is SGHRS, CDR2 YFSETQ. This CDR3 comprises 17 residues. CDR3 nucleotide sequence: TGCGCCAGCAGCTTGGTCCTTGGACAGGGACTAAACACTGAAGCTTTCTTT. Translation: CASSLVLGQGLNTEAFF.

As DNA, the CDR3 is TGTGCCACCAGCAGACCGGGACTTCGACCCTACGAGCAGTACTTC. This codes for CATSRPGLRPYEQYF. The V and J genes are TRBV15 and TRBJ2-7; possibly TRBD2 for D (6 bases). This CDR3 is built from 15 residues. Germline-derived CDR1 and CDR2 are LNHNV and YYDKDF (reference sequence). The V and J ends lost 2 bases and 2 bases respectively, with 13 bases between them.

The chain uses TRBV27 and TRBJ1-2, with D perhaps TRBD1 (6 bases). The V gene's germline CDR1 is MNHEY and CDR2 SMNVEV (reference sequence). The CDR3 sequence is 13 residues long. Trimming took off 3 bases at V and 5 bases at J, with 10 bases between the two ends. The CDR3 DNA follows: TGTGCCAGCAGTTTTAGGGGGACATATGGCTACACCTTC. This sequence encodes CASSFRGTYGYTF.

The chain combines TRBV5-1 with TRBJ2-3; TRBD1 matches at 9 bases. This CDR3 region has 15 residues. In germline, CDR1 is SGHRS, CDR2 YFSETQ. Unmatched junction bases numbered 1, after V lost 0 bases and J lost 2 bases. The CDR3 DNA reads as TGCGCCAGCAGCTTGGGGGACAGGGTCACAGATACGCAGTATTTT. Residues: CASSLGDRVTDTQYF. The entire variable domain, with the rest obtained from reference TRBV5-1 and TRBJ2-3, is as follows: KAGVTQTPRYLIKTRGQQVTLSCSPISGHRSVSWYQQTPGQGLQFLFEYFSETQRNKGNFPGRFSGRQFSNSRSEMNVSTLELGDSALYLCASSLGDRVTDTQYFGPGTRLTVL.

The V and J genes are TRBV20-1 and TRBJ1-2; the D is unclear. Germline V gene lookup returns CDR1 DFQATT and CDR2 SNEGSKA (reference sequence). V was cut by 6 bases and J by 8 bases, with 13 bases left in between. The CDR3 has 11 residues. CDR3 coding DNA: TGCAGTGCCTTGGGTCAGGCGGGCTACACCTTC. It translates to CSALGQAGYTF.

A few counts support this clone. The chain links TRBV27 to TRBJ2-7; no reliable D call. Trimming left V 8 bases short and J 4 bases short, with 12 bases between. Germline-derived CDR1 and CDR2 are MNHEY and SMNVEV (reference sequence). CDR3 length: 12 residues. DNA of the CDR3: TGTGCCAGCTTTAGCAGCAGTTACGAGCAGTACTTC. It specifies CASFSSSYEQYF.

The chain couples TRBV12-2 to TRBJ2-2; the D call TRBD2 from the table was never checked on the DNA. TRBV12-2 is marked as a pseudogene. CDR3 length: 15 residues. The DNA of the CDR3 is TGTGCAAGTCGCCCCCGGACTAGCCGGGCCGGGGAGCTGTTTTTT. Amino acid sequence: CASRPRTSRAGELFF.

The chain has TRBV3-1 (or the pseudogene TRBV3-2) and TRBJ1-2; D remains unclear. Germline V gene sequence: CDR1 LGHDT, CDR2 YNNKEL (reference sequence). This CDR3 comprises 14 residues. The V end was cut by 1 base, the J end by 10 bases, with 16 bases between. The CDR3 here is CASSQAPDTRLYTF. The CDR3, as DNA: TGTGCCAGCAGCCAAGCCCCTGACACCCGCCTCTACACCTTC.

The chain recombines TRBV7-3 with TRBJ1-2, with 10 bases fitting TRBD1. CDR3 size: 15 residues. Per germline, CDR1 SGHTA and CDR2 FQGTGA. V lost 0 bases, J lost 5 bases, and 3 bases stayed unmatched. The CDR3 loop is CASSLTDRGEYGYTF. The CDR3 nucleotides read TGTGCCAGCAGCTTAACGGACAGGGGGGAGTATGGCTACACCTTC.